The rows below give T cell receptor beta chains drawn from one sample of a study of T cell repertoires in aging, cancer and after chemotherapy. TCRdb re-called the multiplex PCR reads with MiXCR, one entry per CDR3 protein. This sample has approximately 5,000 distinct CDR3 sequences, with roughly 29% found just once. The sample comprised blood. The receptor set was obtained from a human donor in good health. CDR3s include the opening cysteine and the closing phenylalanine or tryptophan. Each record gives: D gene, clone size, J gene, V gene, CDR3 protein, CDR3 DNA. D genes are given only for firm matches. The size field is filled for only some rows; it gives once, few, many or a size class.

-	few	TRBJ2-7	TRBV5-6	CASSFYVGGAEQYF	TGTGCCAGCAGCTTCTATGTAGGGGGAGCCGAGCAGTACTTC
TRBD1	few	TRBJ2-7	TRBV12-3/TRBV12-4	CATTRDSSYEQYF	TGTGCCACCACAAGGGACAGCTCCTACGAGCAGTACTTC
-	-	TRBJ2-5	TRBV11-2	CASSFWETQYF	TGTGCCAGCAGCTTCTGGGAGACCCAGTACTTC
-	medium-sized	TRBJ2-7	TRBV19	CASSISRSSYEQYF	TGTGCCAGTAGTATATCCAGGTCCTCCTACGAGCAGTACTTC
-	medium-sized	TRBJ1-4	TRBV27	CASNQGRRGEKLFF	TGTGCCAGCAACCAGGGTCGCAGGGGTGAAAAACTGTTTTTT
-	-	TRBJ2-5	TRBV12-3/TRBV12-4	CASSLRQQETQNF	TGTGCCAGCAGTCTCCGACAGCAAGAGACCCAGAACTTC
TRBD1	few	TRBJ2-3	TRBV12-5	CASGLTGTGPTDTQYF	TGTGCTAGTGGTCTTACCGGGACAGGGCCGACAGATACGCAGTATTTT
-	-	TRBJ1-2	TRBV5-6	CASSPLLAGNYGYTF	TGTGCCAGCAGCCCCCTCTTAGCGGGGAACTATGGCTACACCTTC
TRBD2	-	TRBJ2-7	TRBV6-1	CASSENSASGGPKYEQYF	TGTGCCAGCAGTGAAAATTCCGCTAGCGGGGGGCCCAAATACGAGCAGTACTTC
-	-	TRBJ1-1	TRBV6-5	CASSYTGANTEAFF	TGTGCCAGCAGTTACACGGGGGCAAACACTGAAGCTTTCTTT
TRBD1	few	TRBJ1-1	TRBV19	CASRGDRVWNTEAFF	TGTGCCAGTAGGGGGGACAGGGTCTGGAACACTGAAGCTTTCTTT
-	-	TRBJ1-6	TRBV27	CASSLSASNSPLHF	TGTGCCAGCAGTTTATCGGCCAGTAATTCACCCCTCCACTTT
-	few	TRBJ2-5	TRBV7-9	CASSLGDFQETQYF	TGTGCCAGCAGCTTAGGGGACTTCCAAGAGACCCAGTACTTC